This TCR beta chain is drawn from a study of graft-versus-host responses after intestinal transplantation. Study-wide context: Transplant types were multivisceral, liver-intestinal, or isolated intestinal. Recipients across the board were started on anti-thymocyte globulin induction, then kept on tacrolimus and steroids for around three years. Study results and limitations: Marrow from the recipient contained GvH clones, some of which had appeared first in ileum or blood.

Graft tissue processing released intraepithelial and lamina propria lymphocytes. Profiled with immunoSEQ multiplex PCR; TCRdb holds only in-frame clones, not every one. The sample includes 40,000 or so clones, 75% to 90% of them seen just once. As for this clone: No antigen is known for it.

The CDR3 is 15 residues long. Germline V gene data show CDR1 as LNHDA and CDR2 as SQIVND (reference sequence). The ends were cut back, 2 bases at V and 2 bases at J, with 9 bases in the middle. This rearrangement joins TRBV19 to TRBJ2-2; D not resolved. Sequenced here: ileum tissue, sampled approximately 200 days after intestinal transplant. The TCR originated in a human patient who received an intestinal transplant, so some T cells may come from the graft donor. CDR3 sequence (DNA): TGTGCCAGTAGTATATATGGCCGAAACACCGGGGAGCTGTTTTTT. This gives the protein CASSIYGRNTGELFF.